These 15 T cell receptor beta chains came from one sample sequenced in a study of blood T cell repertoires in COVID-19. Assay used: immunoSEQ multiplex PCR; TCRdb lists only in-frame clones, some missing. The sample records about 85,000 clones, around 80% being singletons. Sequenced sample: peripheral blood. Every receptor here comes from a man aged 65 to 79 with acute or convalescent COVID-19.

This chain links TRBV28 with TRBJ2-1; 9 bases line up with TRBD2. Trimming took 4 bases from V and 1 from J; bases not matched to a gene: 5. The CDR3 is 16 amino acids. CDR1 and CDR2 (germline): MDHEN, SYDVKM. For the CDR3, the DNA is TGTGCCAGCAGTTGGGGACTAGCAGGGTCCTACAATGAGCAGTTCTTC. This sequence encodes CASSWGLAGSYNEQFF.

In DNA, the CDR3 is TGTGCCAGCAGCTTGGAACAACTAAACTATGGCTACACCTTC. Translating gives CASSLEQLNYGYTF. J is TRBJ1-2 and V is TRBV5-4; unclear D gene. CDR1 is SGHNT, CDR2 YYREEE, per germline (reference sequence). Trimming took off 0 bases at V and 2 bases at J, with 8 bases between the two ends. The CDR3 totals 14 residues.

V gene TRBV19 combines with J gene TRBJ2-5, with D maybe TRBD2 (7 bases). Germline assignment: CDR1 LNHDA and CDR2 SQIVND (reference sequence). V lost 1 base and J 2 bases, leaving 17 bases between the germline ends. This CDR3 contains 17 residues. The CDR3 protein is CASSIAPRGAVQETQYF. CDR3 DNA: TGTGCCAGTAGTATAGCACCCCGGGGGGCGGTACAAGAGACCCAGTACTTC.

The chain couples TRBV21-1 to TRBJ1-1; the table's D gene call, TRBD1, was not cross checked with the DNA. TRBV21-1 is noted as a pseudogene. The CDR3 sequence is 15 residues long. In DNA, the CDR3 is TGTGCCAGCAGCAAGGAGGGGGGACAGGACACTGAAGCTTTCTTT. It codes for CASSKEGGQDTEAFF.

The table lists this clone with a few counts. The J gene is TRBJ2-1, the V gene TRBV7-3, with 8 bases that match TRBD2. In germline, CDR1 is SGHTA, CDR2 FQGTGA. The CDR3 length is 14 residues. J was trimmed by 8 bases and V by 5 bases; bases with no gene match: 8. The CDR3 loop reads CASSPGGGFDEQFF. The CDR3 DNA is TGTGCCAGCAGCCCCGGGGGGGGCTTCGATGAGCAGTTCTTC.

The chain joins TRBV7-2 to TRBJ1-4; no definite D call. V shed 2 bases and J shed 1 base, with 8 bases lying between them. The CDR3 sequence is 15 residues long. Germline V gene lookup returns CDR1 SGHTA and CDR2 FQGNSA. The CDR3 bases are TGTGCCAGCAGCTTAATGGCAGGAACTAATGAAAAACTGTTTTTT. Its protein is CASSLMAGTNEKLFF.

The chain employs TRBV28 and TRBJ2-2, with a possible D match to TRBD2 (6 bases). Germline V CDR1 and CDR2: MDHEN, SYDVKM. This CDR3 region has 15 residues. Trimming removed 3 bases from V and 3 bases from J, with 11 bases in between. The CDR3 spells CASSFAAGDTGELFF. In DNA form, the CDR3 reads TGTGCCAGCAGTTTTGCAGCGGGCGACACCGGGGAGCTGTTTTTT.

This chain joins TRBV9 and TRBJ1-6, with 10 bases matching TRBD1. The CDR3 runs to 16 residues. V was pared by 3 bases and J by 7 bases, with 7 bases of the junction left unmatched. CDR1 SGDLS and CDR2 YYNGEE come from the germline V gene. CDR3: CASSARDRGGNSPLHF. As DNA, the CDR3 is TGTGCCAGCAGCGCGAGGGACAGGGGAGGGAATTCACCCCTCCACTTT.

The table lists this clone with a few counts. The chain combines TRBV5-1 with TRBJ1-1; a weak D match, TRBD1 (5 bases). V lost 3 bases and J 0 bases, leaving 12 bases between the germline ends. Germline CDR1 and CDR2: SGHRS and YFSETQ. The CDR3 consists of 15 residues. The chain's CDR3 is CASSWGLYMNTEAFF. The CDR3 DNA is TGCGCCAGCAGCTGGGGACTCTACATGAACACTGAAGCTTTCTTT.

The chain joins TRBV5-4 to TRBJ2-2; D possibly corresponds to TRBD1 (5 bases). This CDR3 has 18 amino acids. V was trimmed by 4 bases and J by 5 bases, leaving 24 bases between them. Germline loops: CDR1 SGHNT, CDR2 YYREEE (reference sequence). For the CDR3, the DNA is TGTGCCAGCAGCCGAGCCAAGGTGGGGCCTCAGGCAACCGGGGAGCTGTTTTTT. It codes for CASSRAKVGPQATGELFF. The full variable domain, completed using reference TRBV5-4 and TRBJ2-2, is ETGVTQSPTHLIKTRGQQVTLRCSSQSGHNTVSWYQQALGQGPQFIFQYYREEENGRGNFPPRFSGLQFPNYSSELNVNALELDDSALYLCASSRAKVGPQATGELFFGEGSRLTVL.

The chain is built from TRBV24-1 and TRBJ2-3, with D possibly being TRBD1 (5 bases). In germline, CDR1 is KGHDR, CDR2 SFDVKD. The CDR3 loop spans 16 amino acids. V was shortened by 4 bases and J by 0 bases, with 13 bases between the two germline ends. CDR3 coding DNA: TGTGCCACCAGTGACCCTGGGGCCCGTAGCACAGATACGCAGTATTTT. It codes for CATSDPGARSTDTQYF.

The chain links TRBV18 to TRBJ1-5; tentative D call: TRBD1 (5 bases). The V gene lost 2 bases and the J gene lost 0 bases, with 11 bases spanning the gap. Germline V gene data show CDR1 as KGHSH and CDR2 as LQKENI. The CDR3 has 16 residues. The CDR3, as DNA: TGTGCCAGCTCACCAGGGGGGGGACGTAGCAATCAGCCCCAGCATTTT. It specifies CASSPGGGRSNQPQHF.

CDR3 coding DNA: TGTGCCAGCAGTTTAACGGGGGGAGGAACCTACGAGCAGTACTTC. Translated, it gives CASSLTGGGTYEQYF. The chain has TRBV27 and TRBJ2-7, with TRBD2 identical over 7 bases. The J segment lost 2 bases and the V segment lost 2 bases, leaving 6 bases of the junction unmatched. Germline CDR1 is MNHEY and CDR2 is SMNVEV (reference sequence). The CDR3 spans 15 residues.

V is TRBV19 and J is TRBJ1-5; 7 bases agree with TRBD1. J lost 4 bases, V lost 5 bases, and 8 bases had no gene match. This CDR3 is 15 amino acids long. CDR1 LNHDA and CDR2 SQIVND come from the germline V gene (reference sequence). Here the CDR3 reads CASSPGGGRNQPQHF. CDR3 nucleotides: TGTGCCAGTAGTCCAGGAGGGGGCCGGAATCAGCCCCAGCATTTT.

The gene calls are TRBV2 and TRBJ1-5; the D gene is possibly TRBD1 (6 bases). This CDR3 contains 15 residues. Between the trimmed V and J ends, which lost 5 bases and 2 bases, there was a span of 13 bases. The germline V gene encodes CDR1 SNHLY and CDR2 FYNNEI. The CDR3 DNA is TGTGCCAGCAGTCACAGGGAAGTAGGCAATCAGCCCCAGCATTTT. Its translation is CASSHREVGNQPQHF.